Listed below are T cell receptor beta chains from one sample, sequenced in a study of T cell responses to AZD1222 COVID-19 vaccine. Only in-frame clones appear in the TCRdb table, and some are missing; sequencing was by immunoSEQ multiplex PCR. There are about 94,000 clones in the sample; more than 70% occur only once, and about 14% lies in the top ten. The specimen comprised peripheral blood, sampled on day 0 of AZD1222 vaccination. Every receptor here comes from an adult in good health. CDR3s include the opening cysteine and the closing phenylalanine or tryptophan. The D gene is left open where the match is weak. Rows may omit the clone size; those that give it use once, few, many or a size class.

len	d_gene	v_gene	abundance	j_gene	CDR3aa	CDR3nt
13	.	TRBV9	.	TRBJ2-2	CASSVDLTGELFF	TGTGCCAGCAGCGTAGATCTCACCGGGGAGCTGTTTTTT
16	TRBD2	TRBV7-6	.	TRBJ2-3	CASSLLAGGSTDTQYF	TGTGCCAGCAGCTTACTAGCGGGGGGAAGCACAGATACGCAGTATTTT
15	.	TRBV25-1	once	TRBJ1-1	CASSENRARNTEAFF	TGTGCCAGCAGTGAGAACAGGGCCCGGAACACTGAAGCTTTCTTT
12	.	TRBV30	.	TRBJ2-7	CAWSVQGVGQYF	TGTGCCTGGAGTGTACAAGGGGTCGGGCAGTACTTC
16	TRBD1	TRBV5-1	.	TRBJ1-2	CASSTGTAPPFYGYTF	TGCGCCAGCAGCACTGGGACAGCCCCCCCATTTTATGGCTACACCTTC
18	TRBD1	TRBV28	.	TRBJ1-4	CATLGQGIMYATNEKLFF	TGTGCCACTCTGGGACAGGGAATCATGTACGCAACTAATGAAAAACTGTTTTTT
15	TRBD1	TRBV5-1	.	TRBJ2-3	CASSSGQGAGDTQYF	TGCGCCAGCAGCTCGGGACAGGGGGCCGGAGATACGCAGTATTTT
14	.	TRBV6-5	.	TRBJ1-5	CASSRGGSNQPQHF	TGTGCCAGCAGCCGAGGGGGTAGCAATCAGCCCCAGCATTTT
15	.	TRBV6-1	.	TRBJ1-3	CASSEDRYSGNTIYF	TGTGCCAGCAGTGAAGACAGGTACTCTGGAAACACCATATATTTT
15	TRBD2	TRBV2	.	TRBJ2-1	CASSEGLAGYNEQFF	TGTGCCAGCAGTGAAGGACTAGCGGGCTACAATGAGCAGTTCTTC
14	.	TRBV4-2	.	TRBJ1-5	CASSQVPGNQPQHF	TGTGCCAGCAGCCAAGTTCCGGGAAACCAGCCCCAGCATTTT
16	.	TRBV28	.	TRBJ1-3	CASSLLFTGSGNTIYF	TGTGCCAGCAGTTTATTATTTACAGGGTCTGGAAACACCATATATTTT